These 25 T cell receptor beta chains came from one sample sequenced in a study of blood T cells in healthy people across ages. The second PCR ran roughly 6 to 11 cycles with a sample-barcoded 5' primer and J-beta primers. One entry per CDR3 protein, called by TCRdb with MiXCR from the 5' RACE reads. The top ten hold 8.7% of the sample, which has about 500,000 distinct CDR3 sequences, about 25% seen once. The sample was also reused in another study, on T cells of mothers and their children.

Sequencing was carried out using blood. The receptor set was obtained from a boy between 10 and 17 years old in good health.

This chain joins TRBV28 and TRBJ2-6; the D gene is possibly TRBD1 (5 bases). Trimming cost V 7 bases and J 0 bases, with 25 bases left between them. This CDR3 has 20 amino acids. From germline, CDR1 is MDHEN and CDR2 SYDVKM. The CDR3 nucleotides are TGTGCCAGCAATGGGGCAGCCTCCATCATTAGCCCCTCTGGGGCCAACGTCCTGACTTTC. This translates into CASNGAASIISPSGANVLTF. The whole variable domain, filled in from reference TRBV28 and TRBJ2-6, reads DVKVTQSSRYLVKRTGEKVFLECVQDMDHENMFWYRQDPGLGLRLIYFSYDVKMKEKGDIPEGYSVSREKKERFSLILESASTNQTSMYLCASNGAASIISPSGANVLTFGAGSRLTVL.

This clonotype was counted between two and nine times. The rearrangement uses TRBV20-1 and TRBJ2-2, with 9 bases aligning to TRBD1. J was trimmed by 3 bases and V by 5 bases; bases with no gene match: 7. The germline V gene encodes CDR1 DFQATT and CDR2 SNEGSKA (reference sequence). This CDR3 is built from 15 residues. The CDR3 protein is CSAYEQGADTGELFF. Here the CDR3 DNA reads TGCAGTGCTTACGAACAGGGGGCTGACACCGGGGAGCTGTTTTTT.

This clonotype was seen repeatedly, ten times or more. The V and J genes are TRBV7-2 and TRBJ1-3; D is uncertain. The V end was cut by 1 base, the J end by 0 bases, with 19 bases between. From germline, CDR1 is SGHTA and CDR2 FQGNSA. The CDR3 covers 19 residues. CDR3 sequence (DNA): TGTGCCAGCAGCTTAGGATTGAAGGGAGGGTCCCTCTCTGGAAACACCATATATTTT. It encodes CASSLGLKGGSLSGNTIYF.

The rearrangement links TRBV20-1 to TRBJ2-2; D tentatively reads TRBD1 or TRBD2 (7 bases each). The CDR3 has 16 amino acids. The germline V and J ends were trimmed by 3 bases and 4 bases, with 18 bases remaining between them. The germline V gene has CDR1 DFQATT and CDR2 SNEGSKA (reference sequence). CDR3 loop: CSARTPDREGTGELFF. The CDR3 bases are TGCAGTGCTAGGACCCCCGACAGGGAGGGCACCGGGGAGCTGTTTTTT.

The CDR3 region has the DNA TGTGCCAGCAGCCCCTTGGGCGTCGGAGGCTACACCTTC. Translated: CASSPLGVGGYTF. V gene TRBV3-1 combines with J gene TRBJ1-2, with unresolved D. Germline values: CDR1 LGHDT, CDR2 YNNKEL (reference sequence). The CDR3 totals 13 residues. V lost 4 bases to trimming and J lost 8 bases, with 14 bases between them.

The chain joins TRBV7-3 to TRBJ2-5, with D possibly TRBD1 on 6 matching bases. Gene TRBJ2-7 matches the end of the DNA better, so the J call may be wrong. The CDR3 loop spans 15 amino acids. Per the germline V gene, CDR1 is SGHTA and CDR2 is FQGTGA. Here the CDR3 reads CASSLGAGPTYEQYF. The CDR3 coding sequence is TGTGCCAGCAGCTTGGGGGCGGGCCCCACCTACGAGCAGTACTTC.

The rearrangement joins TRBV7-9 to TRBJ2-3; D may match TRBD1 or TRBD2 (5 bases each). The V end lost 5 bases, the J end lost 6 bases, and 18 bases lay between the germline ends. Germline V gene data show CDR1 as SEHNR and CDR2 as FQNEAQ (reference sequence). The CDR3 extends over 15 amino acids. The CDR3 DNA is TGTGCCAGCAGCCCCGGGACCTTCGCAGGCGATACGCAGTATTTT. Protein product: CASSPGTFAGDTQYF.

The rearrangement uses TRBV21-1 and TRBJ2-4; the table assigns TRBD2, which was not confirmed against the DNA. TRBV21-1 is given as a pseudogene. The CDR3 is 16 amino acids. Here the CDR3 DNA reads TGTGCCAGCAGGGGAGGGCGGGGGGTAGCCAAAAACATTCAGTACTTC. Protein: CASRGGRGVAKNIQYF.

A few counts support this clonotype. This rearrangement joins TRBV20-1 to TRBJ2-5; TRBD2 matches 7 bases. The V and J ends lost 0 bases and 4 bases, in that order; junction bases with no gene match: 5. The CDR3 totals 14 residues. Germline V gene data show CDR1 as DFQATT and CDR2 as SNEGSKA (reference sequence). CDR3 bases: TGCAGTGCTAGAGATGCGGGAGCCTTAGAGACCCAGTACTTC. Protein sequence: CSARDAGALETQYF.

This clonotype was observed at least ten times. The chain carries TRBV4-2 and TRBJ2-7; D uncertain. The germline V and J ends were trimmed by 4 bases and 2 bases, with 6 bases remaining between them. The germline V gene has CDR1 LGHNA and CDR2 YNFKEQ. The CDR3 has 12 residues. Here the CDR3 DNA reads TGTGCCAGCAGCCTTAACACCTACGAGCAGTACTTC. Encoded protein: CASSLNTYEQYF.

This clonotype was seen a handful of times. V and J are TRBV7-2 and TRBJ2-1; D call uncertain. The V end was cut by 5 bases, the J end by 0 bases, with 11 bases between. The length of the CDR3 is 15 residues. Germline CDR1 reads SGHTA; CDR2 reads FQGNSA. The CDR3 here is CASSAALSSYNEQFF. CDR3 in DNA: TGTGCCAGCAGCGCAGCTCTTAGCTCCTACAATGAGCAGTTCTTC. Based on the CDR3 plus reference TRBV7-2 and TRBJ2-1, the full variable domain is GAGVSQSPSNKVTEKGKDVELRCDPISGHTALYWYRQSLGQGLEFLIYFQGNSAPDKSGLPSDRFSAERTGGSVSTLTIQRTQQEDSAVYLCASSAALSSYNEQFFGPGTRLTVL.

This clonotype was found many times. In DNA form, the CDR3 reads TGTGCCAGCTCACGGGGGCGGAGCTCCTACAATGAGCAGTTCTTC. Translated, it gives CASSRGRSSYNEQFF. The chain links TRBV18 to TRBJ2-1; TRBD1 is a possible D gene (6 bases). The V end was cut by 4 bases, the J end by 0 bases, with 10 bases between. The CDR3 runs to 15 residues. The V gene's germline CDR1 is KGHSH and CDR2 LQKENI.

The V gene is TRBV28, the J gene TRBJ2-7; TRBD1 matches 8 bases. Germline CDR1 and CDR2: MDHEN and SYDVKM. The trim removed 6 bases at V and 7 bases at J, leaving 8 bases unmatched. This CDR3 is built from 13 residues. Written as DNA, the CDR3 is TGTGCCAGCAGCCGGACAGGGAGTTGGGAGCAGTACTTC. This sequence encodes CASSRTGSWEQYF.

V and J are TRBV10-3 and TRBJ2-5; 9 positions match TRBD2. The CDR3 is 16 residues long. Trimming took 1 base from V and 2 from J; bases not matched to a gene: 5. Per the germline V gene, CDR1 is ENHRY and CDR2 is SYGVKD. CDR3 DNA: TGTGCCATCAGTGAGTACAGCGGGGGGACGCAAGAGACCCAGTACTTC. Protein: CAISEYSGGTQETQYF.

V gene TRBV24-1 combines with J gene TRBJ2-2; no firm D call. The V gene's germline CDR1 is KGHDR and CDR2 SFDVKD. This CDR3 spans 13 amino acids. V dropped 4 bases and J dropped 6 bases, with 8 bases sitting between them. The CDR3 DNA is TGTGCCACCAGTGAAGAACGACCCGGGGAGCTGTTTTTT. It codes for CATSEERPGELFF.

This clonotype was counted ten times or more. The V call is TRBV6-1, the J call TRBJ2-7; the D gene could be TRBD1 or TRBD2 (5 bases each). Trimming pared 1 base from V and 2 bases from J, leaving 15 bases between. This CDR3 has 16 amino acids. CDR1 and CDR2 from the germline V gene are MNHNS and SASEGT. CDR3 amino acids: CASSEVPGRGAYEQYF. The CDR3 DNA follows: TGTGCCAGCAGTGAAGTGCCAGGCCGAGGGGCCTACGAGCAGTACTTC.

This clonotype has more than one count but fewer than ten. The J gene is TRBJ1-5, the V gene TRBV5-6; D might be TRBD1 (5 bases). Trimming took off 3 bases at V and 7 bases at J, with 14 bases between the two ends. Germline CDR1 reads SGHDT; CDR2 reads YYEEEE. CDR3 size: 14 residues. The chain's CDR3 is CASSSGGGYQPQHF. The CDR3 DNA reads TGTGCCAGCAGCTCCGGTGGGGGGTACCAGCCCCAGCATTTT. The variable domain in full, with the rest retrieved from reference TRBV5-6 and TRBJ1-5, is DAGVTQSPTHLIKTRGQQVTLRCSPKSGHDTVSWYQQALGQGPQFIFQYYEEEERQRGNFPDRFSGHQFPNYSSELNVNALLLGDSALYLCASSSGGGYQPQHFGDGTRLSIL.

This clonotype was seen more than once but under ten times. V and J are TRBV11-2 and TRBJ2-2, with TRBD2 identical over 7 bases. After removal of 5 bases from V and 4 bases from J, the junction contained 4 bases not matched to a gene. This CDR3 is 14 amino acids long. Germline lookup yields CDR1 SGHAT and CDR2 FQNNGV. In DNA, the CDR3 is TGTGCCAGCAGCATCGGGACTACCACCGGGGAGCTGTTTTTT. It translates to CASSIGTTTGELFF. The full variable domain, in which reference TRBV11-2 and TRBJ2-2 provide the parts outside the CDR3, is EAGVAQSPRYKIIEKRQSVAFWCNPISGHATLYWYQQILGQGPKLLIQFQNNGVVDDSQLPKDRFSAERLKGVDSTLKIQPAKLEDSAVYLCASSIGTTTGELFFGEGSRLTVL.

This clonotype has only a few counts. J is TRBJ2-5 and V is TRBV6-2 or TRBV6-3; 7 nucleotides align to TRBD1. Gene TRBJ2-7 matches the end of the DNA better, so the J call may be wrong. The CDR3 covers 15 residues. The germline gives CDR1 MNHEY, CDR2 SVGEGT. The CDR3 DNA follows: TGTGCCAGCAGCGGCGCACAGGGGATCGCCTACGAGCAGTACTTC. Protein: CASSGAQGIAYEQYF.

As concerns this clonotype: The germline gene is not matched at one end of the junction; a read error may be the cause. In nucleotides, the CDR3 is TGTGCCAGCGGAGACTCGCGGTCCTTC. It is translated as CASGDSRSF. The chain combines TRBV6-2 or TRBV6-3 with TRBJ2-5, with unresolved D. This CDR3 comprises 9 residues. CDR1 MNHEY and CDR2 SVGEGT come from the germline V gene.

In the case of this clonotype: One end of the junction is discordant with germline, which a read error may explain. The rearrangement joins TRBV18 to TRBJ2-5; weak D call: TRBD2 (6 bases). The CDR3 runs 13 residues. Germline assignment: CDR1 KGHSH and CDR2 LQKENI. In DNA form, the CDR3 reads TGTGCCAGCTCACCACAGGGACGGGAGACCCTGTACTTC. Its translation is CASSPQGRETLYF.

This clonotype was counted only a few times. This chain uses TRBV21-1 with TRBJ1-2; the table assigns TRBD1, which was not confirmed against the DNA. TRBV21-1 is a known pseudogene. The CDR3 covers 18 residues. The CDR3 bases are TGTGCCAGCAGCAAAGTCTCAGCGGACGTGGGGGTTGGCTATGGCTACACCTTC. Protein product: CASSKVSADVGVGYGYTF.

The chain combines TRBV6-5 with TRBJ2-5; 7 nucleotides line up with TRBD2. This CDR3 spans 15 amino acids. Trimming took 6 bases from V and 3 from J; bases not matched to a gene: 10. The germline V gene has CDR1 MNHEY and CDR2 SVGAGI. The CDR3 reads CASRSGGVGEETQYF. CDR3 nucleotides: TGTGCCAGCAGATCTGGGGGGGTAGGAGAAGAGACCCAGTACTTC.

There are a few counts of this clonotype. The rearrangement joins TRBV7-3 to TRBJ2-1; the D call may be TRBD1 or TRBD2 (5 bases each). Germline V CDR1 and CDR2: SGHTA, FQGTGA. This CDR3 has 17 residues. V lost 1 base and J lost 1, with 14 bases in between. The CDR3 sequence: CASSLRPGTGSYNEQFF. The CDR3 coding sequence is TGTGCCAGCAGCTTAAGGCCGGGGACGGGGTCCTACAATGAGCAGTTCTTC.

The rearrangement joins TRBV27 to TRBJ2-5, with D perhaps matching TRBD2 (6 bases). CDR3 length equals 15 residues. The V end lost 8 bases, the J end lost 2 bases, and 18 bases lay between the germline ends. Germline loops: CDR1 MNHEY, CDR2 SMNVEV (reference sequence). Written as DNA, the CDR3 is TGTGCCAGCTGCTGGGGGGATCAAACGCAAGAGACCCAGTACTTC. Its protein is CASCWGDQTQETQYF.